This TCR beta chain was captured in a study of blood T cells in healthy people across ages. A second roughly 7 to 12 cycle PCR used barcoded and J-beta primers. Each cDNA molecule carried a tag from a template-switch adaptor that contained 12 random nucleotides. From the 5' RACE reads, TCRdb called clonotypes with MiXCR, one entry per CDR3 protein. The data contain 700,000 to 900,000 distinct CDR3 sequences, about 55% of them seen just once; the ten biggest clones take up around 40%. The germline V gene has CDR1 DFQATT and CDR2 SNEGSKA (reference sequence). The CDR3 has 15 amino acids. V and J are TRBV20-1 and TRBJ2-1, with 12 bases lining up with TRBD1. The J call may be in error: the DNA end matches TRBJ2-7 better. The TCR originated in an older man in good health. Sequencing was performed on blood. The CDR3 loop is CSAPGQGAGYNEQYF. CDR3 nucleotides: TGCAGTGCACCGGGACAGGGGGCCGGCTACAATGAGCAGTACTTC.